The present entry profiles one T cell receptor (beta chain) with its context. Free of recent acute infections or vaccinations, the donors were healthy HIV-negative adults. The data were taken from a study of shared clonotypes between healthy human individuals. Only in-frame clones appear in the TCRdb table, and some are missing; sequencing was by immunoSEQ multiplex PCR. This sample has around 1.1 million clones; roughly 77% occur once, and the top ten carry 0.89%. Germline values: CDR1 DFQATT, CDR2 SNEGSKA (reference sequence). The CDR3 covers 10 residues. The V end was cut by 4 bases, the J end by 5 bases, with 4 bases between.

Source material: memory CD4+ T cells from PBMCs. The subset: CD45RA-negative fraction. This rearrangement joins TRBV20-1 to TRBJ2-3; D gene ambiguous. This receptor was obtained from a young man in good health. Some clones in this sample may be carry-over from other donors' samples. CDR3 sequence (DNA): TGCAGTGCTAACCTAGATACGCAGTATTTT. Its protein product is CSANLDTQYF.